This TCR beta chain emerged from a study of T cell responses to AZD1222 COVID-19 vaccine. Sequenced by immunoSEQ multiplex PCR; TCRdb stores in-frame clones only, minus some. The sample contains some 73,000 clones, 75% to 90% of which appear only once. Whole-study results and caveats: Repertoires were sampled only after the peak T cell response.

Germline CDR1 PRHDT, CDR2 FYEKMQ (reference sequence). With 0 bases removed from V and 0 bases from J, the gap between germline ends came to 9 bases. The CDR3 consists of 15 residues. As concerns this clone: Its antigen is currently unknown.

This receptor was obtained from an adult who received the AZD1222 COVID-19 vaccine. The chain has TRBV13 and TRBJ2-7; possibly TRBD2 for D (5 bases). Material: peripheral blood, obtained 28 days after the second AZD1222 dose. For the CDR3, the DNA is TGTGCCAGCAGCTTAGGGACGGGGAGCTCCTACGAGCAGTACGTC. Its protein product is CASSLGTGSSYEQYV.